One T cell receptor (beta chain) is described in this entry. This record comes from a study of blood T cell repertoires in COVID-19. The assay was immunoSEQ multiplex PCR, and TCRdb's table has in-frame clones only and misses some. The table lists 150,000 or so clones, around 86% of them singletons, with roughly 13% in the top ten. The sample consisted of peripheral blood. The receptor was isolated from a man in his sixties or seventies who had recovered from COVID-19.

This CDR3 reads CASGGVDSQPQHF. As DNA, the CDR3 is TGTGCCAGTGGCGGGGTGGATAGTCAGCCCCAGCATTTT. The J gene is TRBJ1-5, the V gene TRBV19; no definite D call. Per germline, CDR1 LNHDA and CDR2 SQIVND (reference sequence). Trimming took 8 bases from V and 6 from J, leaving 14 bases between them. This CDR3 comprises 13 residues.